Listed here are 21 T cell receptor beta chains from one sample, sequenced in a study of blood T cells in healthy people across ages. It was with a sample-barcoded 5' primer and a J-beta primer mix that a second PCR of roughly 6 to 12 cycles was run. TCRdb reanalysed the 5' RACE reads using MiXCR and keeps one entry per CDR3 protein. The sample has some 920,000 distinct CDR3 sequences, roughly 47% seen once. Material: blood. Receptors originate from a woman between 55 and 75 years old in good health.

J is TRBJ2-5 and V is TRBV20-1, with D hard to call. The J call may be mistaken, given a closer DNA end match to TRBJ2-7. The germline gives CDR1 DFQATT, CDR2 SNEGSKA (reference sequence). The CDR3 is 12 amino acids. The CDR3 spells CSAPEQHYEQYF. CDR3 nucleotide sequence: TGCAGTGCCCCGGAACAGCATTACGAGCAGTACTTC.

This chain links TRBV27 with TRBJ2-4; no definite D call. The V gene lost 5 bases and the J gene lost 7 bases, with 12 bases spanning the gap. Looked up from germline, CDR1 is MNHEY and CDR2 is SMNVEV (reference sequence). The CDR3 spans 13 residues. Written as DNA, the CDR3 is TGTGCCAGCAGTGTTAAAGGCGACAACATTCAGTACTTC. Amino acids: CASSVKGDNIQYF.

V gene TRBV12-3 or TRBV12-4 combines with J gene TRBJ2-4; TRBD2 agrees at 10 bases. The J call is doubtful: the DNA matches TRBJ2-7 better. This CDR3 is 14 amino acids long. CDR3 sequence reads: CASRPLAGDGEQYF. CDR3 nucleotides: TGTGCCAGCAGGCCTCTAGCGGGAGACGGCGAGCAGTACTTC.

The chain recombines TRBV2 with TRBJ2-7; weak D call: TRBD1 (7 bases). V was shortened by 3 bases and J by 2 bases, with 11 bases between the two germline ends. The CDR3 runs to 14 residues. From germline, CDR1 is SNHLY and CDR2 FYNNEI. The CDR3 region has the DNA TGTGCCAGCAGTGAGGGGGGACAGCCCTACGAGCAGTACTTC. Amino acid sequence: CASSEGGQPYEQYF.

The chain joins TRBV6-5 to TRBJ2-1; the D gene is possibly TRBD2 (6 bases). This CDR3 is 15 amino acids long. V gave up 3 bases and J gave up 5 bases, with 14 bases separating them. The germline CDR1 and CDR2 sequences are MNHEY and SVGAGI. The CDR3 DNA reads as TGTGCCAGCAGTTATAGTCTAGCGAGCGACAATGAGCAGTTCTTC. Translating gives CASSYSLASDNEQFF.

The rearrangement uses TRBV7-2 and TRBJ2-7; 11 nucleotides agree with TRBD2. Germline CDR1 and CDR2: SGHTA and FQGNSA. The CDR3 totals 13 residues. Losses at the gene ends were 3 bases for V and 5 bases for J; bases not matched to a gene: 0. The CDR3 loop is CASSLTSGNEQYF. The DNA for the CDR3 is TGTGCCAGCAGCTTGACTAGCGGGAACGAGCAGTACTTC.

CDR3 DNA sequence: TGTGCCAGCAGTTTGGGGAATAAGGACTATGGCTACACCTTC. This codes for CASSLGNKDYGYTF. The chain has TRBV12-3 or TRBV12-4 and TRBJ1-2; D gene unclear. The CDR3 length is 14 residues. The ends were cut back, 3 bases at V and 3 bases at J, with 11 bases in the middle.

This clonotype has more than one count but fewer than ten. The chain couples TRBV6-6 to TRBJ2-6; D is unresolved. Between the trimmed V and J ends, which lost 0 bases and 0 bases, there was a span of 6 bases. The germline V gene encodes CDR1 MNHNY and CDR2 SVGAGI (reference sequence). The CDR3 has 16 amino acids. CDR3 sequence (DNA): TGTGCCAGCAGTTACTCGCGACTCTCTGGGGCCAACGTCCTGACTTTC. It codes for CASSYSRLSGANVLTF.

To note about this clonotype: One junction end disagrees with the germline gene, perhaps due to a read error. The chain uses TRBV12-3 or TRBV12-4 and TRBJ2-5; 7 bases map to TRBD2. The CDR3 length is 14 residues. The CDR3 nucleotides read TGTGCCAGCAGTGTAGCTCTAGTCTCGGGAGGCCAGTACTTC. Translated: CASSVALVSGGQYF.

V is TRBV28 and J is TRBJ2-7; 11 positions agree with TRBD2. Looked up from germline, CDR1 is MDHEN and CDR2 is SYDVKM. V lost 6 bases, J lost 5 bases, and 6 bases stayed unmatched. The CDR3 covers 14 residues. CDR3 loop: CASRLAGGLDEQYF. As DNA, the CDR3 is TGTGCCAGCAGGCTAGCGGGGGGACTTGACGAGCAGTACTTC.

The CDR3 loop is CASERDISYEQYF. The CDR3 region has the DNA TGTGCCAGCGAGAGGGACATTTCCTACGAGCAGTACTTC. The V call is TRBV25-1, the J call TRBJ2-7; tentative D call: TRBD1 (6 bases). This CDR3 comprises 13 residues. CDR1 and CDR2 from the germline V gene are MGHDK and SYGVNS. Trimming stripped 8 bases from V and 1 base from J, with 12 bases between.

This clonotype appeared a few times. The chain joins TRBV29-1 to TRBJ2-7; D is perhaps TRBD2 (5 bases). Germline V CDR1 and CDR2: SQVTM, ANQGSEA. There are 12 residues in the CDR3. V lost 4 bases to trimming and J lost 4 bases, with 11 bases between them. In nucleotides, the CDR3 is TGCAGCGTTGTTGCGACTACGTACGAGCAGTACTTC. It translates to CSVVATTYEQYF.

This chain links TRBV4-3 with TRBJ2-3, with 14 bases lining up with TRBD2. V lost 3 bases to trimming and J lost 1 base; unmatched junction nucleotides: 9. CDR3 length: 19 amino acids. The germline V gene has CDR1 LGHNA and CDR2 YSLEER. CDR3: CASSQGLAGVVLGTDTQYF. The DNA of the CDR3 is TGCGCCAGCAGCCAGGGACTAGCGGGAGTAGTACTGGGCACAGATACGCAGTATTTT.

The J gene is TRBJ2-3, the V gene TRBV3-1, with TRBD2 identical over 10 bases. This CDR3 region has 18 residues. Germline values: CDR1 LGHDT, CDR2 YNNKEL (reference sequence). Germline trimming cut 0 bases from V and 2 bases from J; bases unmatched to any gene: 8. The chain's CDR3 is CASSQDLPGTSVTDTQYF. CDR3 DNA sequence: TGTGCCAGCAGCCAAGACCTACCCGGGACTAGCGTCACAGATACGCAGTATTTT.

The CDR3, as DNA: TGTGCCAGCAGTTTCCAGACAGGGCCGAATCAGCCCCAGCATTTT. Translation gives CASSFQTGPNQPQHF. J is TRBJ1-5 and V is TRBV12-3 or TRBV12-4, with 7 bases that match TRBD1. This CDR3 region has 15 residues. Trimming at V came to 3 bases and at J to 4 bases, leaving 6 bases not matched to a gene.

This clonotype was seen only once. The chain employs TRBV20-1 and TRBJ2-7; 8 bases line up with TRBD2. The V and J ends lost 6 bases and 0 bases, in that order; junction bases with no gene match: 16. Germline V gene data show CDR1 as DFQATT and CDR2 as SNEGSKA (reference sequence). The length of the CDR3 is 17 residues. In DNA form, the CDR3 reads TGCAGTGCCCCCCCCGCTGCGGGTCGGGGGGGCTCCTACGAGCAGTACTTC. As protein: CSAPPAAGRGGSYEQYF.

V is TRBV12-3 or TRBV12-4 and J is TRBJ2-3, with 10 nucleotides matching TRBD1. The CDR3 spans 16 residues. V shed 2 bases and J 4 bases; nucleotides not matched to a gene: 6. For the CDR3, the DNA is TGTGCCAGCAGTTTATGGGGGACAGGGGAGGCAGATACGCAGTATTTT. Its translation is CASSLWGTGEADTQYF.

The chain is built from TRBV6-5 and TRBJ2-5; the D gene is possibly TRBD2 (6 bases). The DNA end favors TRBJ2-7, so the J call may be wrong. This CDR3 region has 12 residues. CDR1 MNHEY and CDR2 SVGAGI come from the germline V gene. CDR3 DNA: TGTGCCAGCGCGGGGTCTCCTTACGAGCAGTACTTC. Translated, it gives CASAGSPYEQYF.

This chain joins TRBV11-2 and TRBJ2-3, with TRBD1 matching over 9 bases. Germline assignment: CDR1 SGHAT and CDR2 FQNNGV. Trimming cost V 5 bases and J 6 bases; bases outside gene matches: 18. The CDR3 has 18 residues. This CDR3 reads CASSRGELQGASTDTQYF. The CDR3 DNA reads TGTGCCAGCAGCAGAGGGGAACTACAGGGGGCGTCCACGGATACGCAGTATTTT.

Here the CDR3 reads CSSIAGNDNEQFF. CDR3 bases: TGCAGCTCCATAGCGGGAAACGACAATGAGCAGTTCTTC. This chain uses TRBV20-1 with TRBJ2-1, with TRBD2 identical over 8 bases. The length of the CDR3 is 13 residues. Germline V CDR1 and CDR2: DFQATT, SNEGSKA (reference sequence).

In this sample, this clonotype turned up a few times. The gene calls are TRBV13 and TRBJ2-5; possible D gene TRBD2, 5 bases. The germline V gene encodes CDR1 PRHDT and CDR2 FYEKMQ (reference sequence). V was shortened by 3 bases and J by 4 bases, with 9 bases between the two germline ends. CDR3 length: 13 residues. CDR3 bases: TGTGCCAGCAGCTTCCCGGGAATAGAGACCCAGTACTTC. Protein product: CASSFPGIETQYF.